This paragraph covers one TCR beta chain sequence. The antigen remains undetermined. This CDR3 is also generated by other DNA sequences in the sample. This PCR relied on a set of 60 Vbeta primers and 13 Jbeta primers. Authors' data handling: A follow-up analysis tallied 73 million or so unique TCR beta chains, approximately 11 million shared. Sequencing used immunoSEQ multiplex PCR; TCRdb keeps in-frame clones, though not all of them. D and trimming come from the DNA, and the V and J calls and clone size come from that table. The sample shows 160,000 or so clones, approximately 80% of them seen only once. The data were taken from a study of cytomegalovirus exposure and HLA in healthy donors. Study-wide context: HLA-typed donors were the source of around 85 million unique TCRs held in an early data release.

Germline V CDR1 and CDR2: LNHNV, YYDKDF (reference sequence). This CDR3 region has 13 residues. Trimming cost V 1 base and J 2 bases, with 6 bases left between them. Study results and limitations: Looking again later, the authors saw that most CMV-associated TCR beta chains seemed HLA-restricted. Certain indistinguishable V segments, among them TRBV6-2 and TRBV6-3, were excluded.

This chain connects TRBV15 to TRBJ2-7; perhaps TRBD1 as D (5 bases). This sequence was found in a woman in her late teens or twenties in good health and CMV-seronegative. Sequences were obtained from PBMCs. CDR3 DNA sequence: TGTGCCACCAGCAGAGGACAGACCTACGAGCAGTACTTC. As protein: CATSRGQTYEQYF.